This T cell receptor (beta chain) was documented in a study of glioma-infiltrating T cells. Study results and limitations: Tissue-blood divergence was below expectation in non-neoplastic patients, above in gliomas. CDR3 overlap between tissue and blood was very small.

The iRepertoire nested amplicon-rescue multiplex PCR amplified TCR alpha and beta CDR3s from RNA. TCRdb independently ran MiXCR on the multiplex PCR reads; one entry per CDR3 protein. The table includes more than 100,000 distinct CDR3 sequences, about 28% detected once. The sample holds many counts of this clonotype. Its target is not known. This receptor was obtained from a human donor with low-grade glioma or glioblastoma, undergoing nonglioma brain surgery, or in good health (not recorded which). The material sequenced was glioma tissue, nonneoplastic brain tissue, or PBMCs (not recorded which).

The CDR3, as DNA: TGTGCCAGCAGTCCCCGGGTAACCTATAATTCACCCCTCCACTTT. This translates into CASSPRVTYNSPLHF. This chain joins TRBV27 and TRBJ1-6, with unresolved D. The germline V and J ends were trimmed by 5 bases and 2 bases, with 10 bases remaining between them. Germline V gene lookup returns CDR1 MNHEY and CDR2 SMNVEV (reference sequence). The CDR3 loop spans 15 amino acids.